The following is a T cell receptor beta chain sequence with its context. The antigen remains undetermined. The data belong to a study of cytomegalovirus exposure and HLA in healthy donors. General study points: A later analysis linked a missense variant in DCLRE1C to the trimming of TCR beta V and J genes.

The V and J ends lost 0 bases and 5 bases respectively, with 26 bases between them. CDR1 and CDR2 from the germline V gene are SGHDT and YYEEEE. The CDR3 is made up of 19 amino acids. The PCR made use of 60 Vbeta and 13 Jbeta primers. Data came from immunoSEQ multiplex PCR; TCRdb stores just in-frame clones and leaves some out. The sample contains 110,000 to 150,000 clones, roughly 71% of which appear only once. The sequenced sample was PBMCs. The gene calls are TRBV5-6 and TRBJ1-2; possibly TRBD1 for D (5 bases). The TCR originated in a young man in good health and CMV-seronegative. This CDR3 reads CASSLARLTSYGAPYGYTF. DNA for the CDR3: TGTGCCAGCAGCTTGGCCAGGTTAACGTCGTATGGGGCTCCTTATGGCTACACCTTC.